The 29 T cell receptor beta chains below come from one sample, sequenced in a study of T-cell memory formation after mild COVID-19. TCRdb reanalysed the 5' RACE reads using MiXCR and keeps one entry per CDR3 protein. The table records over 150,000 distinct CDR3 sequences, about 18% of them present only once. The source material was PBMCs or a T cell subset sorted from them (not recorded which). The receptors shown here come from a young man who had mild COVID-19 (a few samples of this study predate the infection). Cell type and time point are not known.

The rearrangement joins TRBV5-6 to TRBJ2-7; the D gene could be TRBD1 or TRBD2 (5 bases each). Trimming pared 2 bases from V and 5 bases from J, leaving 17 bases between. This CDR3 comprises 15 residues. Germline V gene lookup returns CDR1 SGHDT and CDR2 YYEEEE. CDR3 in amino acids: CASSFGLQGADEQYF. The CDR3 bases are TGTGCCAGCAGCTTCGGACTTCAGGGAGCGGACGAGCAGTACTTC.

This clonotype has just a few counts. V and J are TRBV10-3 and TRBJ1-6; D may be TRBD1 (6 bases). Germline V gene sequence: CDR1 ENHRY, CDR2 SYGVKD. CDR3 length: 14 residues. V lost 10 bases and J 6 bases, leaving 16 bases between the germline ends. The CDR3 region is CANSGGQINSPLHF. CDR3 coding DNA: TGTGCCAACTCGGGGGGACAAATTAATTCACCCCTCCACTTT.

In regard to this clonotype: This sequence may be a read error, since a much larger clone differs from it by one base. The rearrangement links TRBV5-5 to TRBJ1-5; maybe TRBD1 (5 bases). CDR1 SGHKS and CDR2 YYEKEE come from the germline V gene (reference sequence). Trimming removed 0 bases from V and 2 bases from J, with 6 bases in between. The CDR3 is made up of 14 amino acids. The CDR3 here is CASSLAGGNQPQHF. Written as DNA, the CDR3 is TGTGCCAGCAGCTTGGCGGGGGGCAATCAGCCCCAGCATTTT.

This clonotype was seen a few times. Being one base from a much bigger clone, this may be a read error. The chain employs TRBV5-1 and TRBJ2-3, with D perhaps matching TRBD1 (5 bases). Germline V gives CDR1 SGHRS, CDR2 YFSETQ. This CDR3 contains 15 residues. V lost 0 bases, J lost 2 bases, and 10 bases lay in between. The CDR3 here is CASSLAGRVTDTQYF. CDR3 bases: TGCGCCAGCAGCTTGGCCGGCAGGGTCACAGATACGCAGTATTTT. Full variable domain (missing parts from reference TRBV5-1 and TRBJ2-3): KAGVTQTPRYLIKTRGQQVTLSCSPISGHRSVSWYQQTPGQGLQFLFEYFSETQRNKGNFPGRFSGRQFSNSRSEMNVSTLELGDSALYLCASSLAGRVTDTQYFGPGTRLTVL.

V gene TRBV12-3 or TRBV12-4 combines with J gene TRBJ2-2; 10 bases agree with TRBD2. The CDR3 covers 18 residues. The V and J ends lost 5 bases and 1 base, in that order; junction bases with no gene match: 10. The chain's CDR3 is CASSPSSGGARNTGELFF. The CDR3 DNA is TGTGCCAGCAGTCCTTCAAGCGGGGGGGCAAGGAACACCGGGGAGCTGTTTTTT.

This clonotype was detected a few times. This chain connects TRBV27 to TRBJ2-1, with TRBD2 matching 12 bases. The CDR3 runs 14 residues. The V gene end was trimmed by 6 bases and the J gene end by 3 bases; junction bases not matched to a gene: 0. Germline V gene sequence: CDR1 MNHEY, CDR2 SMNVEV (reference sequence). The CDR3 nucleotides read TGTGCCAGCAGGACTAGCGGGGGCTACAATGAGCAGTTCTTC. This codes for CASRTSGGYNEQFF.

The V gene is TRBV10-3, the J gene TRBJ1-2; 8 bases map to TRBD1. The germline CDR1 and CDR2 sequences are ENHRY and SYGVKD. The CDR3 covers 13 residues. V was clipped by 7 bases and J by 3 bases; unmatched bases: 4. CDR3 residues: CAITMTGDYGYTF. The CDR3 nucleotides are TGTGCCATCACCATGACAGGGGACTATGGCTACACCTTC.

The V gene is TRBV7-9, the J gene TRBJ2-1; 13 bases line up with TRBD2. This CDR3 contains 19 residues. Unmatched junction bases numbered 18, after V lost 9 bases and J lost 4 bases. Germline values: CDR1 SEHNR, CDR2 FQNEAQ (reference sequence). CDR3 in DNA: TGTGCCAGTGGGGGAGGACTAGCGGGGGCCTTCGAGAGGTACAATGAGCAGTTCTTC. This sequence encodes CASGGGLAGAFERYNEQFF. The whole variable domain, filled in from reference TRBV7-9 and TRBJ2-1, reads DTGVSQNPRHKITKRGQNVTFRCDPISEHNRLYWYRQTLGQGPEFLTYFQNEAQLEKSRLLSDRFSAERPKGSFSTLEIQRTEQGDSAMYLCASGGGLAGAFERYNEQFFGPGTRLTVL.

This clonotype has more than one count but fewer than ten. The chain carries TRBV3-1 and TRBJ1-2; TRBD1 might be the D (6 bases). Germline CDR1 reads LGHDT; CDR2 reads YNNKEL (reference sequence). This CDR3 has 15 residues. Trimming pared 2 bases from V and 8 bases from J, leaving 18 bases between. This chain's CDR3 is CASSQQDRRGHGYTF. CDR3 sequence (DNA): TGTGCCAGCAGCCAACAAGACAGGAGAGGGCACGGCTACACCTTC.

This clonotype was counted between two and nine times. The chain employs TRBV6-6 and TRBJ1-5; TRBD1 matches at 8 bases. V lost 7 bases to trimming and J lost 1 base; unmatched junction nucleotides: 6. Germline V lookup: CDR1 MNHNY, CDR2 SVGAGI (reference sequence). The CDR3 is made up of 15 amino acids. The CDR3 coding sequence is TGTGCCAGCACCTTACAGGGGGGAAGCAATCAGCCCCAGCATTTT. Its protein is CASTLQGGSNQPQHF.

This chain uses TRBV3-1 with TRBJ2-1; no firm D call. Germline V gene lookup returns CDR1 LGHDT and CDR2 YNNKEL (reference sequence). Trimming left V 0 bases short and J 12 bases short, with 21 bases between. This CDR3 has 16 amino acids. The CDR3: CASSQDRAPALSGQFF. DNA of the CDR3: TGTGCCAGCAGCCAAGATAGGGCCCCGGCGCTCAGTGGGCAGTTCTTC.

This clonotype was seen only a few times. This rearrangement joins TRBV12-3 or TRBV12-4 to TRBJ1-5; D might be TRBD1 (6 bases). CDR3 length: 15 residues. The ends were cut back, 5 bases at V and 2 bases at J, with 13 bases in the middle. CDR3 DNA: TGTGCCAGCAGTCCGGGGGGGCTTGGCAATCAGCCCCAGCATTTT. Translating gives CASSPGGLGNQPQHF.

The chain is built from TRBV15 and TRBJ1-5; no reliable D call. The CDR3 totals 12 residues. The ends were cut back, 1 base at V and 10 bases at J, with 8 bases in the middle. The germline V gene has CDR1 LNHNV and CDR2 YYDKDF (reference sequence). CDR3 protein: CATSRASRPQHF. The CDR3 DNA sequence: TGTGCCACCAGCAGAGCCAGTCGACCCCAGCATTTT.

In this sample, this clonotype turned up a few times. The rearrangement joins TRBV7-2 to TRBJ2-3; perhaps TRBD2 as D (7 bases). This CDR3 is 14 amino acids long. V shed 6 bases and J shed 2 bases, with 12 bases lying between them. Germline lookup yields CDR1 SGHTA and CDR2 FQGNSA. Written as DNA, the CDR3 is TGTGCCAGCAGGAGGGGGGGGGCCACAGATACGCAGTATTTT. The encoded protein is CASRRGGATDTQYF.

V is TRBV29-1 and J is TRBJ2-2; 10 nucleotides match TRBD1. The ends lost 7 bases at V and 8 bases at J; junction bases unmatched: 10. CDR3 size: 14 residues. Germline CDR1 reads SQVTM; CDR2 reads ANQGSEA. The CDR3 spells CSASGTGAGGELFF. Written as DNA, the CDR3 is TGCAGCGCTTCCGGGACAGGGGCAGGGGGGGAGCTGTTTTTT.

This clonotype has only a few counts. This chain joins TRBV12-3 or TRBV12-4 and TRBJ1-1, with D perhaps matching TRBD1 (5 bases). This CDR3 spans 13 amino acids. Between the trimmed V and J ends, which lost 2 bases and 6 bases, there was a span of 10 bases. The CDR3 is CASSLMGEPEAFF. The CDR3 nucleotides read TGTGCCAGCAGTTTAATGGGGGAACCTGAAGCTTTCTTT.

In this sample, this clonotype turned up a few times. V usage is TRBV5-1 and J usage is TRBJ1-6; D is perhaps TRBD1 (6 bases). CDR1 SGHRS and CDR2 YFSETQ come from the germline V gene. The germline V and J ends were trimmed by 7 bases and 7 bases, with 24 bases remaining between them. The CDR3 length is 17 residues. The CDR3 loop reads CASSNYSVNRVNSPLHF. DNA for the CDR3: TGCGCCAGCTCCAATTATTCCGTTAACAGGGTGAATTCACCCCTCCACTTT.

This clonotype was detected only a few times. V usage is TRBV30 and J usage is TRBJ2-6; D remains ambiguous. CDR1 and CDR2 (germline): GTSNPN, SVGIG (reference sequence). V shed 4 bases and J shed 2 bases, with 3 bases lying between them. This CDR3 has 12 residues. CDR3 in DNA: TGTGCCTGGACACCTGGGGCCAACGTCCTGACTTTC. This sequence encodes CAWTPGANVLTF.

This chain links TRBV7-2 with TRBJ2-3; no firm D call. V gave up 5 bases and J gave up 3 bases, with 6 bases separating them. This CDR3 is 12 amino acids long. Germline loops: CDR1 SGHTA, CDR2 FQGNSA. The chain's CDR3 is CASSILTDTQYF. The CDR3 DNA is TGTGCCAGCAGCATCCTTACAGATACGCAGTATTTT.

This clonotype was detected a few times. The V and J genes are TRBV20-1 and TRBJ2-1, with D possibly matching TRBD1 (6 bases). The CDR3 contains 11 residues. Germline V gene lookup returns CDR1 DFQATT and CDR2 SNEGSKA (reference sequence). Trimming pared 2 bases from V and 13 bases from J, leaving 12 bases between. Here the CDR3 DNA reads TGCAGTGCTAGATGGTGGGGGCGCCAGTTCTTC. Translated: CSARWWGRQFF.

The V and J genes are TRBV5-1 and TRBJ2-4, with 12 bases fitting TRBD2. The germline V gene has CDR1 SGHRS and CDR2 YFSETQ. The CDR3 has 17 amino acids. Trimming took 2 bases from V and 8 from J; bases not matched to a gene: 11. For the CDR3, the DNA is TGCGCCAGCAGCTTTGGACTAGCGGGATTTCAGAGGGACATTCAGTACTTC. Protein product: CASSFGLAGFQRDIQYF.

This sequence joins TRBV5-1 and TRBJ2-7; 10 bases are shared with TRBD1. Germline V gene data show CDR1 as SGHRS and CDR2 as YFSETQ. V gave up 3 bases and J gave up 2 bases; unmatched junction bases: 5. The CDR3 extends over 15 amino acids. CDR3 sequence: CASSYRDRGTYEQYF. The CDR3 DNA reads TGCGCCAGCAGCTACCGGGACAGGGGTACCTACGAGCAGTACTTC. Based on the CDR3 plus reference TRBV5-1 and TRBJ2-7, the full variable domain is KAGVTQTPRYLIKTRGQQVTLSCSPISGHRSVSWYQQTPGQGLQFLFEYFSETQRNKGNFPGRFSGRQFSNSRSEMNVSTLELGDSALYLCASSYRDRGTYEQYFGPGTRLTVT.

A few counts support this clonotype. V is TRBV6-6 and J is TRBJ2-5, with TRBD1 as a possible D gene (6 bases). V was cut by 7 bases and J by 1 base, with 19 bases left in between. The length of the CDR3 is 16 residues. CDR1 and CDR2 (germline): MNHNY, SVGAGI (reference sequence). The CDR3 region has the DNA TGTGCCAGCACTCTCACGCCTCAGGGGAGCCAAGAGACCCAGTACTTC. This translates into CASTLTPQGSQETQYF.

The chain joins TRBV18 to TRBJ1-4; 7 bases agree with TRBD1. Germline CDR1 and CDR2: KGHSH and LQKENI. With V trimmed by 6 bases and J by 2 bases, 3 bases remained unmatched. CDR3 length: 14 amino acids. The CDR3 coding sequence is TGTGCCAGCTCGGTACAGGGGACTAATGAAAAACTGTTTTTT. This sequence encodes CASSVQGTNEKLFF.

The V call is TRBV3-1, the J call TRBJ1-6; no reliable D call. The V gene lost 7 bases and the J gene lost 0 bases, with 13 bases spanning the gap. Germline V gene sequence: CDR1 LGHDT, CDR2 YNNKEL (reference sequence). The CDR3 spans 16 residues. The chain's CDR3 is CASNLGRSSYNSPLHF. CDR3 coding DNA: TGTGCCAGCAACCTAGGGCGGAGCTCCTATAATTCACCCCTCCACTTT.

V and J are TRBV2 and TRBJ2-7; the match to TRBD2 covers 10 bases. The CDR3 is 16 residues long. The V segment lost 7 bases and the J segment 0 bases; nucleotides outside the gene matches: 9. Looked up from germline, CDR1 is SNHLY and CDR2 is FYNNEI. In nucleotides, the CDR3 is TGTGCCAGCAAAACGGGCCTAGCGGGGGTCTCCTACGAGCAGTACTTC. Protein product: CASKTGLAGVSYEQYF.

Regarding this clonotype: The junction shows a germline mismatch at one end, possibly a read error. The gene calls are TRBV7-3 and TRBJ2-5; TRBD1 matches 11 bases. There are 14 residues in the CDR3. Germline CDR1 is SGHTA and CDR2 is FQGTGA. CDR3 amino acids: CDSSRTGGGETQYF. Written as DNA, the CDR3 is TGTGACAGCAGCCGGACAGGGGGCGGTGAGACCCAGTACTTC.

This clonotype was seen ten or more times. The rearrangement joins TRBV7-7 to TRBJ2-5; possible D gene TRBD1, 5 bases. From germline, CDR1 is SSHAT and CDR2 FNYEAQ (reference sequence). The germline V and J ends were trimmed by 0 bases and 1 base, with 12 bases remaining between them. The CDR3 totals 16 residues. CDR3 protein: CASSLAPTGSQETQYF. As DNA, the CDR3 is TGTGCCAGCAGCTTAGCGCCAACAGGCTCCCAAGAGACCCAGTACTTC.

The rearrangement links TRBV7-2 to TRBJ1-2; D is unclear. The germline V gene has CDR1 SGHTA and CDR2 FQGNSA. V was clipped by 0 bases and J by 8 bases, with 13 bases between them. This CDR3 is built from 14 residues. CDR3 in amino acids: CASSLAGMAMGYTF. For the CDR3, the DNA is TGTGCCAGCAGCTTAGCTGGTATGGCTATGGGCTACACCTTC.